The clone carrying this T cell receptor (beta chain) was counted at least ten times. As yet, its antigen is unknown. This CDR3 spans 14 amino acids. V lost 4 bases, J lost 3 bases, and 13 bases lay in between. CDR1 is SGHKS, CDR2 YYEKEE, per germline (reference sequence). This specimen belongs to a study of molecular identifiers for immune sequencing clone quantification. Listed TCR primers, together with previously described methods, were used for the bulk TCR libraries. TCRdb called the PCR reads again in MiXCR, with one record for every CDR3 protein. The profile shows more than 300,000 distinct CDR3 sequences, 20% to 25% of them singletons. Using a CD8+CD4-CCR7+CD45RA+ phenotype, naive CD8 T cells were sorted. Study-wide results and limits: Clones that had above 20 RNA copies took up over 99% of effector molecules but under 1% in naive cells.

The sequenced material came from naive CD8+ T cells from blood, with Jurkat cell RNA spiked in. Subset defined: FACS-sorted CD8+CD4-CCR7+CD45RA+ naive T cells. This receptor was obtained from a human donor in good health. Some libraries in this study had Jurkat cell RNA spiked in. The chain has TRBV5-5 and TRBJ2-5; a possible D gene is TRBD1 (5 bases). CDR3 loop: CASSHSSREETQYF. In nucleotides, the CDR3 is TGTGCCAGCAGCCACTCATCCAGGGAAGAGACCCAGTACTTC.